The clone carrying this TCR beta chain was found a few times. The sample comes from a study of T-cell memory formation after mild COVID-19. With 1 base clipped from V and 8 bases from J, the junction kept 7 bases outside the gene matches. The CDR3 is 16 residues long. CDR1 and CDR2 from the germline V gene are SGHRS and YFSETQ. TCRdb used MiXCR to reprocess the 5' RACE reads, holding one entry per CDR3 protein. In the table there are 85,000 to 130,000 distinct CDR3 sequences, around an eighth of which are singletons. The sample comprised PBMCs or a T cell subset sorted from them (not recorded which). This sequence originates from an adult woman who had mild COVID-19 (a few samples of this study predate the infection). Cell type and time point are not known. The chain carries TRBV5-1 and TRBJ2-1; 12 bases agree with TRBD1. The CDR3 sequence is CASSLSRDRGLDEQFF. The CDR3, as DNA: TGCGCCAGCAGCTTGTCCCGGGACAGGGGGCTCGATGAGCAGTTCTTC.